These 4 T cell receptor beta chains share one sample of origin, sequenced in a study of memory CD4+ T cells and cytomegalovirus serostatus. This table comes from immunoSEQ multiplex PCR, and its TCRdb copy is limited to in-frame clones, with some not included. Altogether tens of thousands of clones are present, about four fifths being singletons, with the ten largest covering 0.79%. Single viable CD3+CD4+CD8-CD45RO+ cells were sorted as the memory CD4+ T cells. Sequences were obtained from memory CD4+ T cells from blood. The source of these receptors is an adult in good health and CMV-seronegative.

V gene TRBV7-9 combines with J gene TRBJ2-1; TRBD2 might be the D (6 bases). The CDR3 loop spans 11 amino acids. Germline lookup yields CDR1 SEHNR and CDR2 FQNEAQ (reference sequence). Trimming took 5 bases from V and 12 from J, leaving 11 bases between them. This chain's CDR3 is CASSQDGGQFF. The CDR3 nucleotides read TGTGCCAGCAGCCAGGACGGGGGGCAGTTCTTC.

Concerning this clone: The sample carries other DNA sequences with the same CDR3. The rearrangement joins TRBV29-1 to TRBJ1-5, with D hard to call. CDR1 is SQVTM and CDR2 is ANQGSEA in the germline V gene. Trimming took 4 bases from V and 2 from J, leaving 6 bases between them. CDR3 length equals 12 residues. The CDR3 region is CSVVFGNQPQHF. For the CDR3, the DNA is TGCAGCGTTGTGTTCGGCAATCAGCCCCAGCATTTT.

The rearrangement joins TRBV25-1 to TRBJ1-1; TRBD1 matches at 10 bases. The CDR3 covers 15 residues. V was pared by 4 bases and J by 10 bases, with 12 bases of the junction left unmatched. From germline, CDR1 is MGHDK and CDR2 SYGVNS. The chain's CDR3 is CASSGPGQGRLRAFF. CDR3 nucleotide sequence: TGTGCCAGCAGTGGACCGGGACAGGGGAGGCTGAGAGCTTTCTTT. Full variable domain (missing parts from reference TRBV25-1 and TRBJ1-1): EADIYQTPRYLVIGTGKKITLECSQTMGHDKMYWYQQDPGMELHLIHYSYGVNSTEKGDLSSESTVSRIRTEHFPLTLESARPSHTSQYLCASSGPGQGRLRAFFGQGTRLTVV.

The chain links TRBV28 to TRBJ1-3; D possibly corresponds to TRBD1 (6 bases). V was clipped by 1 base and J by 0 bases, with 13 bases between them. CDR1 MDHEN and CDR2 SYDVKM come from the germline V gene. CDR3 length equals 17 residues. The CDR3: CASSLLGQIISGNTIYF. In DNA, the CDR3 is TGTGCCAGCAGTTTATTAGGACAGATCATCTCTGGAAACACCATATATTTT.